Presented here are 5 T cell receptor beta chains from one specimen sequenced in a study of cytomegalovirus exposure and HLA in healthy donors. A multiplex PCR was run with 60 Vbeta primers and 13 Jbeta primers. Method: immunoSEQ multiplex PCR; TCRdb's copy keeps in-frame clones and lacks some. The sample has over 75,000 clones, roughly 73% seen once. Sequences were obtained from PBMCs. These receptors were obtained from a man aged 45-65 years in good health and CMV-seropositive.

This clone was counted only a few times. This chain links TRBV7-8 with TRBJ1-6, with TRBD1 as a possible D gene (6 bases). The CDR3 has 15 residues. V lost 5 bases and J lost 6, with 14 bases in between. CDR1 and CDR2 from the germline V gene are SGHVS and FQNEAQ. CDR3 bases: TGTGCCAGCAGCACGACCGGGACAACTAATTCACCCCTCCACTTT. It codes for CASSTTGTTNSPLHF.

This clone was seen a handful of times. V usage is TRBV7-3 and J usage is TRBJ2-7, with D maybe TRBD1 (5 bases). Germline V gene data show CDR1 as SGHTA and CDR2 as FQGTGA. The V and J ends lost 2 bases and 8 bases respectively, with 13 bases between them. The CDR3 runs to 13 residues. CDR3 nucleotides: TGTGCCAGCAGCTTAGATTCCCCGGACAAGCAGTACTTC. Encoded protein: CASSLDSPDKQYF.

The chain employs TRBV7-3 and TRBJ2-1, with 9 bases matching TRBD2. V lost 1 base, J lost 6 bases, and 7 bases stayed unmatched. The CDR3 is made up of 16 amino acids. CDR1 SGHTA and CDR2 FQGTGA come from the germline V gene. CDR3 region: CASSLSGGGVRNEQFF. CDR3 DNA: TGTGCCAGCAGCTTAAGTGGCGGGGGGGTTCGCAATGAGCAGTTCTTC.

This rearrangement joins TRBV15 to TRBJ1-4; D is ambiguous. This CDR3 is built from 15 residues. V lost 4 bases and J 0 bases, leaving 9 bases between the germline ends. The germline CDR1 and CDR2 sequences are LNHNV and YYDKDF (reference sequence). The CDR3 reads CATSNRGATNEKLFF. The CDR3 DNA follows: TGTGCCACCAGCAACCGCGGTGCAACTAATGAAAAACTGTTTTTT.

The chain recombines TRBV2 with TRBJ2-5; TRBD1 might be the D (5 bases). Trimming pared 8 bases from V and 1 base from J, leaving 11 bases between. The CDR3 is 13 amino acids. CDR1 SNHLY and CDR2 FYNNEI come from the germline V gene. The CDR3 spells CASSSRVQETQYF. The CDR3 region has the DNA TGTGCCAGCTCGTCCAGGGTCCAAGAGACCCAGTACTTC.